This paragraph reports one T cell receptor (beta chain). Its antigen is unidentified. This sample is drawn from a study of T-cell memory formation after mild COVID-19. About the research overall: Across donors, TCR clusters were largely donor specific. Study-level findings and limits: Within pre-infection memory, some responding clones were found, suggesting cross-reactive memory joined. Later expanders leaned CD4+, whereas day 15 to 85 contracting clones were balanced CD4/CD8.

Sample barcodes and UMIs were carried by the TCR alpha and TCR beta cDNA libraries that 5'RACE generated with constant-segment primers. In TCRdb, the 5' RACE reads were re-called with MiXCR into one record per CDR3 protein. The sample holds 150,000 to 200,000 distinct CDR3 sequences, roughly 28% seen once. Germline-derived CDR1 and CDR2 are SGHRS and YFSETQ. V was pared by 3 bases and J by 0 bases, with 15 bases of the junction left unmatched. The CDR3 extends over 20 amino acids. The specimen sequenced was PBMCs or a T cell subset sorted from them (not recorded which). The sequence came from an adult woman who had mild COVID-19 (a few samples of this study predate the infection). Cell type and time point are not known. The V gene is TRBV5-1, the J gene TRBJ2-1; 10 bases are shared with TRBD2. The CDR3 coding sequence is TGCGCCAGCAGCTGGCCCTTTCGGACTAGCGGCAACAGCTCCTACAATGAGCAGTTCTTC. It is translated as CASSWPFRTSGNSSYNEQFF.